The 20 T cell receptor beta chains in this list originate from one sample, sequenced in a study of blood T cell repertoires in COVID-19. This table comes from immunoSEQ multiplex PCR, and its TCRdb copy is limited to in-frame clones, with some not included. The sample yields tens of thousands of clones, about 76% seen once. The source material was peripheral blood. The origin of the receptors is a woman older than 75 with acute or convalescent COVID-19.

The chain recombines TRBV5-1 with TRBJ2-7; D is possibly TRBD1 (5 bases). This CDR3 has 15 residues. Germline CDR1 SGHRS, CDR2 YFSETQ. V lost 0 bases and J lost 3, with 13 bases in between. The CDR3 sequence: CASSLEGQVNYEQYF. The CDR3 DNA is TGCGCCAGCAGCTTGGAGGGGCAGGTAAACTACGAGCAGTACTTC.

V usage is TRBV29-1 and J usage is TRBJ1-2; D possibly corresponds to TRBD1 (6 bases). This CDR3 contains 16 residues. The germline CDR1 and CDR2 sequences are SQVTM and ANQGSEA. V lost 8 bases and J lost 3, with 25 bases in between. CDR3 loop: CSTRGRGTRGDYGYTF. The DNA of the CDR3 is TGCAGCACCCGGGGGAGGGGGACTCGGGGCGACTATGGCTACACCTTC. The entire variable domain, with the rest obtained from reference TRBV29-1 and TRBJ1-2, is as follows: SAVISQKPSRDICQRGTSLTIQCQVDSQVTMMFWYRQQPGQSLTLIATANQGSEATYESGFVIDKFPISRPNLTFSTLTVSNMSPEDSSIYLCSTRGRGTRGDYGYTFGSGTRLTVV.

This chain links TRBV6-4 with TRBJ2-1, with TRBD2 identical over 10 bases. After removal of 5 bases from V and 3 bases from J, the junction contained 4 bases not matched to a gene. CDR1 MRHNA and CDR2 SNTAGT come from the germline V gene. The CDR3 covers 15 residues. The CDR3 spells CASSILAGDYNEQFF. The CDR3 region has the DNA TGTGCCAGCAGTATCCTAGCGGGAGACTACAATGAGCAGTTCTTC.

The rearrangement joins TRBV19 to TRBJ2-2; D unclear. With 1 base removed from V and 8 bases from J, the gap between germline ends came to 8 bases. Looked up from germline, CDR1 is LNHDA and CDR2 is SQIVND (reference sequence). This CDR3 has 13 residues. In nucleotides, the CDR3 is TGTGCCAGTAGTATAGGATCTACTGGGGAGCTGTTTTTT. As protein: CASSIGSTGELFF.

The rearrangement uses TRBV5-8 and TRBJ2-1, with D perhaps matching TRBD2 (7 bases). Germline loops: CDR1 SGHTS, CDR2 YDEGEE. CDR3 size: 16 residues. V dropped 4 bases and J dropped 0 bases, with 14 bases sitting between them. In DNA, the CDR3 is TGTGCCAGCAGCCGTGGGGGGGCGAGCTCCTACAATGAGCAGTTCTTC. Translation gives CASSRGGASSYNEQFF.

The V and J genes are TRBV2 and TRBJ1-5; D is perhaps TRBD1 (5 bases). The CDR3 consists of 15 residues. V was clipped by 4 bases and J by 5 bases, with 15 bases between them. CDR1 and CDR2 (germline): SNHLY, FYNNEI. CDR3: CASSADSPRYQPQHF. In DNA, the CDR3 is TGTGCCAGCAGTGCCGACAGTCCCCGTTATCAGCCCCAGCATTTT.

The chain carries TRBV25-1 and TRBJ2-7; TRBD2 matches 14 bases. CDR3 length equals 17 residues. Germline lookup yields CDR1 MGHDK and CDR2 SYGVNS. V lost 3 bases and J lost 3; bases outside the gene matches: 7. CDR3 amino acids: CASSDPLGTSGGYEQYF. The CDR3 DNA sequence: TGTGCCAGCAGTGACCCGCTCGGGACTAGCGGGGGCTACGAGCAGTACTTC.

This clone was seen just once. The chain has TRBV5-1 and TRBJ2-7; D may be TRBD2 (5 bases). V lost 6 bases and J lost 2, with 9 bases in between. From germline, CDR1 is SGHRS and CDR2 YFSETQ. The CDR3 is 12 residues long. The CDR3 DNA follows: TGCGCCAGCAAGGACTCAACCTACGAGCAGTACTTC. Translating it yields CASKDSTYEQYF.

This clone is labeled medium-sized. Other DNA sequences from this sample encode an identical CDR3 as well. V usage is TRBV7-2 and J usage is TRBJ2-1, with 9 positions matching TRBD2. The CDR3 is 15 residues long. CDR1 is SGHTA and CDR2 is FQGNSA in the germline V gene. Germline trimming cut 5 bases from V and 4 bases from J; bases unmatched to any gene: 6. The CDR3 sequence is CASSLGTSSYNEQFF. The CDR3, as DNA: TGTGCCAGCAGCCTCGGGACTAGCTCTTACAATGAGCAGTTCTTC.

The chain couples TRBV24-1 to TRBJ1-1; possibly TRBD1 for D (5 bases). This CDR3 has 16 amino acids. V was trimmed by 2 bases and J by 3 bases, leaving 15 bases between them. From germline, CDR1 is KGHDR and CDR2 SFDVKD. CDR3 nucleotides: TGTGCCACCAGTGATTCCACCGCCGGGGGGGACACTGAAGCTTTCTTT. Protein sequence: CATSDSTAGGDTEAFF.

The chain links TRBV7-9 to TRBJ1-2; 11 bases line up with TRBD1. The germline V gene encodes CDR1 SEHNR and CDR2 FQNEAQ (reference sequence). V lost 4 bases, J lost 10 bases, and 5 bases stayed unmatched. This CDR3 spans 13 amino acids. The CDR3 is CASSWTGGDDYTF. In DNA, the CDR3 is TGTGCCAGCAGCTGGACAGGGGGCGACGACTACACCTTC.

This clone was seen a single time. The CDR3 protein is CASSFFLRASYEQYF. The DNA for the CDR3 is TGTGCCAGCAGTTTCTTTTTGAGGGCTAGCTACGAGCAGTACTTC. The chain combines TRBV28 with TRBJ2-7; D might be TRBD2 (5 bases). Germline CDR1 and CDR2: MDHEN and SYDVKM. This CDR3 contains 15 residues. Trimming shortened V by 3 bases and J by 3 bases, and 15 bases separated the two germline ends. The complete variable domain, with remaining parts taken from reference TRBV28 and TRBJ2-7, reads DVKVTQSSRYLVKRTGEKVFLECVQDMDHENMFWYRQDPGLGLRLIYFSYDVKMKEKGDIPEGYSVSREKKERFSLILESASTNQTSMYLCASSFFLRASYEQYFGPGTRLTVT.

This sequence joins TRBV18 and TRBJ2-5; 7 bases align to TRBD2. The CDR3 consists of 13 residues. The V and J ends lost 1 base and 4 bases, in that order; junction bases with no gene match: 0. The germline gives CDR1 KGHSH, CDR2 LQKENI. CDR3 region: CASSPREGETQYF. The CDR3 bases are TGTGCCAGCTCACCACGGGAGGGAGAGACCCAGTACTTC.

The chain couples TRBV28 to TRBJ2-1, with 11 bases aligning to TRBD1. The CDR3 loop spans 14 amino acids. Germline CDR1 is MDHEN and CDR2 is SYDVKM. The ends lost 6 bases at V and 9 bases at J; junction bases unmatched: 7. This CDR3 reads CASRGQGALGEQFF. Written as DNA, the CDR3 is TGTGCCAGCAGAGGACAGGGGGCGCTGGGTGAGCAGTTCTTC. Complete variable domain (other parts from reference TRBV28 and TRBJ2-1): DVKVTQSSRYLVKRTGEKVFLECVQDMDHENMFWYRQDPGLGLRLIYFSYDVKMKEKGDIPEGYSVSREKKERFSLILESASTNQTSMYLCASRGQGALGEQFFGPGTRLTVL.

The sample holds a few counts of this clone. This rearrangement joins TRBV7-3 to TRBJ2-3; maybe TRBD2 (6 bases). V was shortened by 3 bases and J by 1 base, with 8 bases between the two germline ends. The germline V gene encodes CDR1 SGHTA and CDR2 FQGTGA. This CDR3 is 14 amino acids long. CDR3 amino acids: CASSLGLRTDTQYF. In DNA form, the CDR3 reads TGTGCCAGCAGCTTGGGACTCCGCACAGATACGCAGTATTTT.

The chain uses TRBV28 and TRBJ2-2; TRBD2 matches at 11 bases. After removal of 3 bases from V and 4 bases from J, the junction contained 4 bases not matched to a gene. The CDR3 sequence is 16 residues long. Per germline, CDR1 MDHEN and CDR2 SYDVKM. CDR3 protein: CASSFGLAGGTGELFF. As DNA, the CDR3 is TGTGCCAGCAGTTTTGGGCTAGCGGGAGGCACCGGGGAGCTGTTTTTT.

This clone was seen a single time. J is TRBJ2-3 and V is TRBV18, with TRBD2 identical over 10 bases. The germline V gene encodes CDR1 KGHSH and CDR2 LQKENI. V was clipped by 1 base and J by 0 bases; unmatched bases: 10. CDR3 length: 19 residues. Written as DNA, the CDR3 is TGTGCCAGCTCACCACAGGTTTCTAGCGGGGGACAAAGCACAGATACGCAGTATTTT. This codes for CASSPQVSSGGQSTDTQYF.

The chain recombines TRBV5-1 with TRBJ1-3, with TRBD1 matching 7 bases. The CDR3 has 14 amino acids. V lost 4 bases and J lost 1; bases outside the gene matches: 2. Looked up from germline, CDR1 is SGHRS and CDR2 is YFSETQ. The CDR3, as DNA: TGCGCCAGCAGCGGGACAGCGTCTGGAAACACCATATATTTT. Protein product: CASSGTASGNTIYF.

The rearrangement uses TRBV7-2 and TRBJ2-3; D call uncertain. Germline V gene sequence: CDR1 SGHTA, CDR2 FQGNSA. The germline V and J ends were trimmed by 5 bases and 0 bases, with 9 bases remaining between them. This CDR3 is 14 amino acids long. CDR3 in amino acids: CASSPTQSTDTQYF. The CDR3 DNA sequence: TGTGCCAGCAGCCCCACGCAGAGCACAGATACGCAGTATTTT.

This clone was recorded a few times. This rearrangement joins TRBV7-9 to TRBJ2-2; 8 bases map to TRBD1. The V gene's germline CDR1 is SEHNR and CDR2 FQNEAQ (reference sequence). The CDR3 has 17 residues. The J segment lost 2 bases and the V segment lost 2 bases, leaving 7 bases of the junction unmatched. In nucleotides, the CDR3 is TGTGCCAGCAGCTTACCGGGACAGGCCCCCAACACCGGGGAGCTGTTTTTT. It yields the protein CASSLPGQAPNTGELFF. Full variable domain (remainder filled in from reference TRBV7-9 and TRBJ2-2): DTGVSQNPRHKITKRGQNVTFRCDPISEHNRLYWYRQTLGQGPEFLTYFQNEAQLEKSRLLSDRFSAERPKGSFSTLEIQRTEQGDSAMYLCASSLPGQAPNTGELFFGEGSRLTVL.